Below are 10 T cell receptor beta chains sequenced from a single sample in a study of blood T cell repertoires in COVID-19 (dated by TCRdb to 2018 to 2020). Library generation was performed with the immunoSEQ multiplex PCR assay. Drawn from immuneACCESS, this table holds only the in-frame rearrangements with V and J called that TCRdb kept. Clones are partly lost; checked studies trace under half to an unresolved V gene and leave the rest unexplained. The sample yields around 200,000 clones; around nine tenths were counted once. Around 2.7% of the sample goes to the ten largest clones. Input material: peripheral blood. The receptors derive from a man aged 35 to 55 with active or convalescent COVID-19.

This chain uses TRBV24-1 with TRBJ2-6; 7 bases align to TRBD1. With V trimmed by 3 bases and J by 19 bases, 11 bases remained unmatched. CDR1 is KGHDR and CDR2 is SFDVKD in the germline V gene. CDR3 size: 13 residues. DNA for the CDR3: TGTGCCACCAGTGATCATAACAGGGGTCCCTTTACTTTC. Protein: CATSDHNRGPFTF.

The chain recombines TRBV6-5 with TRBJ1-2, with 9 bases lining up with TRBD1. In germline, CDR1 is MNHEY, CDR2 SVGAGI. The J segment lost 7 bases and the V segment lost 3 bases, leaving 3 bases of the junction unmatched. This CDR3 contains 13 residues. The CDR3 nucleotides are TGTGCCAGCAGTTATGACAGGGGGGGTGGCTACACCTTC. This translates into CASSYDRGGGYTF.

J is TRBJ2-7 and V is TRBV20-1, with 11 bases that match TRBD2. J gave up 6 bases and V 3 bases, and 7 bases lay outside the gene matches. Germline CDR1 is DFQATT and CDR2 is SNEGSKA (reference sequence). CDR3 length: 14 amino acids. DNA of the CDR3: TGCAGTGCTAGTCGTAGCGGGGGGGCCCTCGAGCAGTACTTC. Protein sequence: CSASRSGGALEQYF.

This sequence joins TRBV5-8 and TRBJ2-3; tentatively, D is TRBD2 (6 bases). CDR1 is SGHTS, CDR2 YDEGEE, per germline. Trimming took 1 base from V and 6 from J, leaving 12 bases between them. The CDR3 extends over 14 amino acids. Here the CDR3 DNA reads TGTGCCAGCAGCTTGATGGCGGGGTCGGATACGCAGTATTTT. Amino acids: CASSLMAGSDTQYF.

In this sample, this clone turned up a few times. This CDR3 reads CASSLLTANTGELFF. The CDR3 nucleotides are TGCGCCAGCAGCTTGTTGACAGCGAACACCGGGGAGCTGTTTTTT. This chain uses TRBV5-1 with TRBJ2-2; a possible D gene is TRBD1 (5 bases). Trimming took 1 base from V and 0 from J, leaving 7 bases between them. The germline gives CDR1 SGHRS, CDR2 YFSETQ. The CDR3 is 15 residues long.

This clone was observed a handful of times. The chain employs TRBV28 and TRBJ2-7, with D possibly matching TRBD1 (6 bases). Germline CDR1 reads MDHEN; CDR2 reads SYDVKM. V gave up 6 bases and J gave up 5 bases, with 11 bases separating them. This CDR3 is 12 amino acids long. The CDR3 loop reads CASRDSLNEQYF. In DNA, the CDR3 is TGTGCCAGCAGGGACAGCTTAAACGAGCAGTACTTC.

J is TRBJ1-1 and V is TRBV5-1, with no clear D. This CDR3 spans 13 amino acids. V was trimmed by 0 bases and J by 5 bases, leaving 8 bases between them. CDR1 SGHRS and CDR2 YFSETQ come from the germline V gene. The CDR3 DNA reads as TGCGCCAGCAGCTTGGCCACCCGGACTGAAGCTTTCTTT. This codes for CASSLATRTEAFF.

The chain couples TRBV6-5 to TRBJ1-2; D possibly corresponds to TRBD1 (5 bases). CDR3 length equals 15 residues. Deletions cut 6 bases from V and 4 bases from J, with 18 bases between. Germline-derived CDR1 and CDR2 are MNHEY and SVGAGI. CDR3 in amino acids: CASRDLEGRFYGYTF. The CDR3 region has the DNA TGTGCCAGCAGAGATCTGGAGGGGCGTTTCTATGGCTACACCTTC.

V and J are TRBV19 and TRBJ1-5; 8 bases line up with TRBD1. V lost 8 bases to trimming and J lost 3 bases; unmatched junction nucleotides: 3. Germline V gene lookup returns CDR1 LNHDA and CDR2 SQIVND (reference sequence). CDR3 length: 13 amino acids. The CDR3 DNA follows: TGTGCCAGTCAGGGGGCGTTCAATCAGCCCCAGCATTTT. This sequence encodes CASQGAFNQPQHF.

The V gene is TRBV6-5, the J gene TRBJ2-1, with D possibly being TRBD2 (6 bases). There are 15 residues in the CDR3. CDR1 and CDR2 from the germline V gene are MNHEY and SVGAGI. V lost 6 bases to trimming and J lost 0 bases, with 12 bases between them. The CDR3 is CASSGRRVSYNEQFF. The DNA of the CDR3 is TGTGCCAGCAGCGGTCGGAGGGTCTCCTACAATGAGCAGTTCTTC.